This T cell receptor beta chain comes out of a study of T cell repertoires in cytomegalovirus infection. The overall study: It can be stated that public TCR beta signatures indicated CMV infection as well as a matching HLA type. The study, taken as a whole, reports: Accumulated public TCR beta family frequency recognized individuals carrying CMV together with the relevant HLA.

This clonotype was detected a few times. Its matching antigen is unknown. The length of the CDR3 is 15 residues. Germline V CDR1 and CDR2: MDHEN, SYDVKM. Trimming left V 6 bases short and J 2 bases short, with 16 bases between. TCRdb passed the reads through MiXCR, listing each CDR3 protein once. In the table there are some 440,000 distinct CDR3 sequences, approximately 31% of which are singletons. This chain uses TRBV28 with TRBJ1-2; D call uncertain. The sequencing input was PBMCs. This TCR was recovered from a human donor in good health (CMV status not recorded). Some clones in this sample may be carry-over from other donors' samples. The CDR3 is CASRIGGETNYGYTF. The CDR3 bases are TGTGCCAGCAGAATAGGTGGGGAGACAAACTATGGCTACACCTTC.